The 25 T cell receptor beta chains listed next were all sequenced from one sample in a study of PD-L1 blockade in urothelial cancer. Some clones are missing from TCRdb's copy, which holds only in-frame ones; the method was immunoSEQ multiplex PCR. The sample lists about 84,000 clones, 90% seen once, with 9.4% in the top ten. The specimen was PBMCs, collected around atezolizumab (anti-PD-L1) treatment. Receptors were obtained from a man aged 55 to 70 with urothelial cancer.

This chain joins TRBV5-4 and TRBJ2-7; 7 nucleotides line up with TRBD2. CDR1 is SGHNT, CDR2 YYREEE, per germline (reference sequence). The CDR3 runs to 15 residues. V was pared by 4 bases and J by 4 bases, with 11 bases of the junction left unmatched. The CDR3 DNA sequence: TGTGCCAGCAGCCAATTAGGGCGAGCGGGGTACGAGCAGTACTTC. This sequence encodes CASSQLGRAGYEQYF.

CDR3 in DNA: TGTGCCAGCAGCTTTGCCATATGGGCGGGGGGCGGCACCGGGGAGCTGTTTTTT. Amino acids: CASSFAIWAGGGTGELFF. V usage is TRBV7-2 and J usage is TRBJ2-2; 8 bases agree with TRBD2. The CDR3 covers 18 residues. V was pared by 3 bases and J by 4 bases, with 13 bases of the junction left unmatched. Germline V lookup: CDR1 SGHTA, CDR2 FQGNSA. The full variable domain, completed using reference TRBV7-2 and TRBJ2-2, is GAGVSQSPSNKVTEKGKDVELRCDPISGHTALYWYRQSLGQGLEFLIYFQGNSAPDKSGLPSDRFSAERTGGSVSTLTIQRTQQEDSAVYLCASSFAIWAGGGTGELFFGEGSRLTVL.

The CDR3 bases are TGCAGCGTTGACGGACTAGCGGGGGGGCCATATGGAGATACGCAGTATTTT. Its protein is CSVDGLAGGPYGDTQYF. This sequence joins TRBV29-1 and TRBJ2-3; 15 nucleotides match TRBD2. From germline, CDR1 is SQVTM and CDR2 ANQGSEA. The length of the CDR3 is 17 residues. Unmatched junction bases numbered 9, after V lost 3 bases and J lost 5 bases.

This chain links TRBV29-1 with TRBJ1-2; D is undetermined. The CDR3 contains 12 residues. Trimming pared 4 bases from V and 3 bases from J, leaving 9 bases between. Germline CDR1 is SQVTM and CDR2 is ANQGSEA. CDR3 nucleotide sequence: TGCAGCGTTGGGTCGCAGGACTATGGCTACACCTTC. This translates into CSVGSQDYGYTF.

Here the CDR3 reads CASSEYRPRDEQFF. The CDR3 DNA follows: TGTGCCAGCAGTGAATATAGGCCCCGGGATGAGCAGTTCTTC. The chain employs TRBV6-1 and TRBJ2-1; no clear D gene. The V and J ends lost 2 bases and 8 bases respectively, with 13 bases between them. Germline lookup yields CDR1 MNHNS and CDR2 SASEGT. This CDR3 has 14 residues.

The V and J genes are TRBV5-1 and TRBJ2-1; TRBD2 agrees at 13 bases. Germline CDR1 is SGHRS and CDR2 is YFSETQ. The J segment lost 9 bases and the V segment lost 0 bases, leaving 6 bases of the junction unmatched. The CDR3 is 16 residues long. The CDR3 reads CASSLGGLAGRGEQFF. CDR3 in DNA: TGCGCCAGCAGCTTGGGGGGACTAGCGGGGAGGGGTGAGCAGTTCTTC.

The rearrangement joins TRBV18 to TRBJ2-7, with a tentative D call TRBD1 (5 bases). V lost 3 bases and J lost 2, with 8 bases in between. This CDR3 has 13 residues. CDR1 and CDR2 (germline): KGHSH, LQKENI. CDR3 DNA sequence: TGTGCCAGCTCACCTCAGGGTACCTACGAGCAGTACTTC. It is translated as CASSPQGTYEQYF. Full variable domain (outside the CDR3, taken from reference TRBV18 and TRBJ2-7): NAGVMQNPRHLVRRRGQEARLRCSPMKGHSHVYWYRQLPEEGLKFMVYLQKENIIDESGMPKERFSAEFPKEGPSILRIQQVVRGDSAAYFCASSPQGTYEQYFGPGTRLTVT.

V usage is TRBV7-2 and J usage is TRBJ1-5; 7 bases match TRBD1. The CDR3 loop spans 16 amino acids. Germline values: CDR1 SGHTA, CDR2 FQGNSA. V was pared by 1 base and J by 7 bases, with 10 bases of the junction left unmatched. CDR3 loop: CASSLDTTGKGQPQHF. The CDR3 DNA is TGTGCCAGCAGCTTAGATACGACAGGGAAGGGACAGCCCCAGCATTTT.

The chain employs TRBV30 and TRBJ2-1; tentative D call: TRBD1 (6 bases). Germline V lookup: CDR1 GTSNPN, CDR2 SVGIG (reference sequence). The CDR3 is 13 residues long. V was trimmed by 2 bases and J by 9 bases, leaving 14 bases between them. The CDR3 coding sequence is TGTGCCTGGAGTCAGGGGCGGTTCGGTGAGCAGTTCTTC. Translated, it gives CAWSQGRFGEQFF.

V usage is TRBV7-3 and J usage is TRBJ1-3; D remains unclear. The CDR3 is 16 amino acids. Germline V gene sequence: CDR1 SGHTA, CDR2 FQGTGA. Trimming removed 4 bases at V and 0 bases at J, with 13 bases between. CDR3 nucleotides: TGTGCCAGCAGCTACGCAGGACTAAGCTCTGGAAACACCATATATTTT. It yields the protein CASSYAGLSSGNTIYF.

The V call is TRBV25-1, the J call TRBJ2-5; 9 bases align to TRBD1. Trimming at V came to 3 bases and at J to 4 bases, leaving 3 bases not matched to a gene. The CDR3 has 14 amino acids. Germline loops: CDR1 MGHDK, CDR2 SYGVNS. The CDR3 DNA sequence: TGTGCCAGCAGTGAGACAGGGGGGCGAGAGACCCAGTACTTC. It yields the protein CASSETGGRETQYF.

This clone has only one observation. V usage is TRBV19 and J usage is TRBJ2-2; TRBD1 matches at 7 bases. The CDR3 sequence is 15 residues long. Germline V lookup: CDR1 LNHDA, CDR2 SQIVND (reference sequence). After removal of 6 bases from V and 6 bases from J, the junction contained 10 bases not matched to a gene. This CDR3 reads CASRKAGGPPGELFF. DNA for the CDR3: TGTGCCAGTAGGAAGGCAGGGGGTCCCCCCGGGGAGCTGTTTTTT.

The chain combines TRBV7-2 with TRBJ2-7; possibly TRBD2 for D (6 bases). Germline lookup yields CDR1 SGHTA and CDR2 FQGNSA. This CDR3 is built from 13 residues. Trimming took off 5 bases at V and 6 bases at J, with 14 bases between the two ends. The CDR3 reads CASSPFEAGEQYF. The CDR3, as DNA: TGTGCCAGCAGCCCATTTGAAGCGGGCGAGCAGTACTTC.

The chain couples TRBV28 to TRBJ1-2, with D possibly TRBD1 on 5 matching bases. The CDR3 runs to 12 residues. CDR1 is MDHEN, CDR2 SYDVKM, per germline. Deletions cut 7 bases from V and 10 bases from J, with 16 bases between. The DNA for the CDR3 is TGTGCCAGCACACCGCTCTCGGGGGACTACACCTTC. It codes for CASTPLSGDYTF.

This clone was detected only a few times. The chain links TRBV5-1 to TRBJ2-2; 8 positions match TRBD2. Germline V gene lookup returns CDR1 SGHRS and CDR2 YFSETQ. The CDR3 runs 15 residues. The V segment lost 3 bases and the J segment 4 bases; nucleotides outside the gene matches: 5. The chain's CDR3 is CASSSGTSFTGELFF. The DNA for the CDR3 is TGCGCCAGCAGCTCGGGGACTAGTTTCACCGGGGAGCTGTTTTTT.

In the case of this clone: Distinct nucleotide sequences in the sample also encode this CDR3. V is TRBV2 and J is TRBJ2-5; TRBD2 might be the D (7 bases). The CDR3 is made up of 13 amino acids. Deletions cut 4 bases from V and 4 bases from J, with 10 bases between. CDR1 SNHLY and CDR2 FYNNEI come from the germline V gene. As DNA, the CDR3 is TGTGCCAGCAGTGGGGGGGGCGGAGAGACCCAGTACTTC. This sequence encodes CASSGGGGETQYF.

V gene TRBV18 combines with J gene TRBJ2-1; 10 bases align to TRBD2. Germline CDR1 KGHSH, CDR2 LQKENI. V trimming: 5 bases; J trimming: 4 bases; junction bases outside the gene matches: 5. The CDR3 is made up of 15 amino acids. DNA for the CDR3: TGTGCCAGCTCAGCCGGGACTAGCGATTACAATGAGCAGTTCTTC. This codes for CASSAGTSDYNEQFF.

The chain recombines TRBV5-5 with TRBJ2-7, with D perhaps matching TRBD2 (6 bases). This CDR3 has 16 amino acids. V was pared by 2 bases and J by 3 bases, with 18 bases between. The germline CDR1 and CDR2 sequences are SGHKS and YYEKEE (reference sequence). The CDR3: CASSLNLGLSIYEQYF. In DNA form, the CDR3 reads TGTGCCAGCAGCTTAAATCTGGGACTGTCAATCTACGAGCAGTACTTC.

This chain links TRBV2 with TRBJ1-1, with D hard to call. V lost 6 bases and J lost 4, with 15 bases in between. This CDR3 spans 14 amino acids. CDR1 is SNHLY and CDR2 is FYNNEI in the germline V gene. CDR3 DNA sequence: TGTGCCAGCAGCCGACTCCTGCGGGGCACTGAAGCTTTCTTT. As protein: CASSRLLRGTEAFF.

This chain connects TRBV19 to TRBJ1-1; unclear D gene. V was pared by 1 base and J by 4 bases, with 19 bases between. CDR3 length: 17 amino acids. Germline CDR1 reads LNHDA; CDR2 reads SQIVND (reference sequence). CDR3 loop: CASSIATLPTEITEAFF. In nucleotides, the CDR3 is TGTGCCAGTAGTATAGCCACCCTCCCTACAGAGATCACTGAAGCTTTCTTT.

This clone was seen just once. This chain links TRBV6-5 with TRBJ1-5, with TRBD1 matching 7 bases. Germline CDR1 and CDR2: MNHEY and SVGAGI. The junction had 1 base not matched to a gene; V was cut back by 4 bases and J by 4 bases. The CDR3 is 13 residues long. The CDR3 spells CASSSQGNQPQHF. The CDR3 nucleotides are TGTGCCAGCAGTTCACAGGGGAATCAGCCCCAGCATTTT.

The rearrangement links TRBV19 to TRBJ1-4; D gene unclear. CDR3 size: 15 residues. From germline, CDR1 is LNHDA and CDR2 SQIVND (reference sequence). Trimming left V 1 base short and J 7 bases short, with 13 bases between. In DNA, the CDR3 is TGTGCCAGTAGTATAGCGGGTACCAGCGGTGAAAAACTGTTTTTT. It specifies CASSIAGTSGEKLFF.

The rearrangement joins TRBV5-1 to TRBJ2-7, with 8 bases that match TRBD2. V shed 0 bases, J shed 13 bases, and the junction held 9 bases outside the gene matches. The CDR3 runs to 13 residues. The V gene's germline CDR1 is SGHRS and CDR2 YFSETQ. The CDR3 nucleotides are TGCGCCAGCAGCTTGGCCGAGCGGGAGAGGAAATACTTC. Protein sequence: CASSLAERERKYF.

The chain recombines TRBV5-1 with TRBJ1-1, with TRBD1 matching over 8 bases. Unmatched junction bases numbered 14, after V lost 4 bases and J lost 0 bases. The CDR3 has 18 amino acids. Germline CDR1 reads SGHRS; CDR2 reads YFSETQ. CDR3 sequence: CASSVLTGTGDMNTEAFF. The DNA for the CDR3 is TGCGCCAGCAGCGTACTGACCGGGACAGGAGATATGAACACTGAAGCTTTCTTT. The entire variable domain, with the rest obtained from reference TRBV5-1 and TRBJ1-1, is as follows: KAGVTQTPRYLIKTRGQQVTLSCSPISGHRSVSWYQQTPGQGLQFLFEYFSETQRNKGNFPGRFSGRQFSNSRSEMNVSTLELGDSALYLCASSVLTGTGDMNTEAFFGQGTRLTVV.

This chain uses TRBV5-1 with TRBJ2-7; 11 nucleotides agree with TRBD2. V was pared by 7 bases and J by 3 bases, with 9 bases of the junction left unmatched. Germline CDR1 reads SGHRS; CDR2 reads YFSETQ. The CDR3 is 15 residues long. CDR3 region: CASAALAGGYYEQYF. The CDR3 DNA reads as TGCGCCAGCGCGGCCTTAGCGGGGGGGTACTACGAGCAGTACTTC.